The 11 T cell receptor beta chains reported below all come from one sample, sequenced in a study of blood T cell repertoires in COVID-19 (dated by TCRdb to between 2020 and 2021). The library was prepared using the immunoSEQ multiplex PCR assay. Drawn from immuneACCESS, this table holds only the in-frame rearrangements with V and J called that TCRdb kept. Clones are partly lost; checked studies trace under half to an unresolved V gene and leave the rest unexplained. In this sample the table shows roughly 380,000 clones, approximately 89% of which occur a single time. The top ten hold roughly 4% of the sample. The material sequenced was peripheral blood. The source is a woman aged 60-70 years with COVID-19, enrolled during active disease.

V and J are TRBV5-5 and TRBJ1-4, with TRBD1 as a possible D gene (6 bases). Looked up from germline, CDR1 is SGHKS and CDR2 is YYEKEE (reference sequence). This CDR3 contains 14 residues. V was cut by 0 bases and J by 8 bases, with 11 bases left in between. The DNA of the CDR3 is TGTGCCAGCAGCTTGGGGACAGTGGGCGAAAAACTGTTTTTT. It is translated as CASSLGTVGEKLFF. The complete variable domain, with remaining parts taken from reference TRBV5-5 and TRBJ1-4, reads DAGVTQSPTHLIKTRGQQVTLRCSPISGHKSVSWYQQVLGQGPQFIFQYYEKEERGRGNFPDRFSARQFPNYSSELNVNALLLGDSALYLCASSLGTVGEKLFFGSGTQLSVL.

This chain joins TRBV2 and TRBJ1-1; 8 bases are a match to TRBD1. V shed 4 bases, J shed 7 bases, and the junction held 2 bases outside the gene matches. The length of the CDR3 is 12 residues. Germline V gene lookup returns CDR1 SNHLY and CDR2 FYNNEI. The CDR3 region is CASSGTGHEAFF. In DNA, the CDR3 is TGTGCCAGCAGTGGGACAGGGCATGAAGCTTTCTTT.

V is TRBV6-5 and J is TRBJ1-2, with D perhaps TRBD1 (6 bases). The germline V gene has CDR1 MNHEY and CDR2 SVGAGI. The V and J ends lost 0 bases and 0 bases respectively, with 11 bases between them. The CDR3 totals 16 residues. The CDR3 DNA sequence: TGTGCCAGCAGTTACTCCGACAGGCCTCCTAACTATGGCTACACCTTC. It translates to CASSYSDRPPNYGYTF.

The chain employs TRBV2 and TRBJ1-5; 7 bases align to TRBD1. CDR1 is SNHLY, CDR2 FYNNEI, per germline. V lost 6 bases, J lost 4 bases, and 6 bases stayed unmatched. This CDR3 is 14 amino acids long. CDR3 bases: TGTGCCAGCAGGAAAACAGGGGTTAATCAGCCCCAGCATTTT. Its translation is CASRKTGVNQPQHF.

In nucleotides, the CDR3 is TGTGCCAGCAGCTCACAGGGAAACGGCTACACCTTC. Its protein is CASSSQGNGYTF. This rearrangement joins TRBV9 to TRBJ1-2, with D possibly matching TRBD1 (6 bases). The CDR3 is 12 residues long. Trimming removed 4 bases at V and 8 bases at J, with 12 bases between. Per germline, CDR1 SGDLS and CDR2 YYNGEE.

The CDR3 here is CASSSRAGSSYNEQFF. CDR3 nucleotide sequence: TGTGCCAGCAGCTCCAGAGCGGGGAGCTCCTACAATGAGCAGTTCTTC. The chain carries TRBV7-6 and TRBJ2-1; 7 bases are shared with TRBD2. Trimming at V came to 4 bases and at J to 0 bases, leaving 6 bases not matched to a gene. The germline CDR1 and CDR2 sequences are SGHVS and FNYEAQ. The CDR3 totals 16 residues.

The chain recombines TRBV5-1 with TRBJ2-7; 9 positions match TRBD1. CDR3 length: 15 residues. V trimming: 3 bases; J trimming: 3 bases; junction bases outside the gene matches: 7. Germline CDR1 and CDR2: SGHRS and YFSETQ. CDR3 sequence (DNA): TGCGCCAGCAGCTCTCCGGGACAGGGTATCTACGAGCAGTACTTC. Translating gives CASSSPGQGIYEQYF.

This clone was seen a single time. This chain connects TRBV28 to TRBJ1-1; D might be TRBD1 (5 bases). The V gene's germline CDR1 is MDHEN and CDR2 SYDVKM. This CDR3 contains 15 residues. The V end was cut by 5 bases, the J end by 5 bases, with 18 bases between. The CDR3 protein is CASSTPGRGRTEAFF. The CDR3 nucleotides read TGTGCCAGCAGTACCCCCGGGAGGGGTCGAACTGAAGCTTTCTTT.

The CDR3 reads CASSSRTGLNTEAFF. DNA of the CDR3: TGTGCCAGCAGCTCCCGGACAGGTTTGAACACTGAAGCTTTCTTT. J is TRBJ1-1 and V is TRBV3-1 (or the pseudogene TRBV3-2); 7 bases are shared with TRBD1. The CDR3 spans 15 residues. Germline values: CDR1 LGHDT, CDR2 YNNKEL (reference sequence). V was pared by 5 bases and J by 0 bases, with 6 bases of the junction left unmatched.

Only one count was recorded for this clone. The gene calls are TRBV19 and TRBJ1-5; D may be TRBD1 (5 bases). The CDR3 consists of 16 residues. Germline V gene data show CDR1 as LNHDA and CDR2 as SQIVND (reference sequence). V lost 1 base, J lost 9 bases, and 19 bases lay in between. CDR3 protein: CASSIARPPGAAPQHF. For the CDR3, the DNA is TGTGCCAGTAGTATAGCTCGCCCCCCTGGGGCGGCGCCCCAGCATTTT.

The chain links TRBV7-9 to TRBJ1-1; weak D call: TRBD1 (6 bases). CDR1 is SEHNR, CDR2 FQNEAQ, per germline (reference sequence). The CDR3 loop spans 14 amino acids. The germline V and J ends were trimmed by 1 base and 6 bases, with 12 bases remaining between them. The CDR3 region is CASSLDREGPEAFF. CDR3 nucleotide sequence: TGTGCCAGCAGCTTAGACAGGGAGGGGCCTGAAGCTTTCTTT.